One and the same sample provided the 3 T cell receptor beta chains below, sequenced in a study of neurological immune-mediated disorders. TCRdb fed the 5' RACE reads into MiXCR, producing one record per CDR3 protein. The table lists roughly 89,000 distinct CDR3 sequences, just over 2.5% of them singletons. The sequencing sample was made of PBMCs. These TCRs come from a woman aged 30 to 39 with multiple sclerosis.

This clonotype showed up many times. The chain carries TRBV7-6 and TRBJ1-2; the match to TRBD1 covers 11 bases. The CDR3 loop spans 13 amino acids. Per the germline V gene, CDR1 is SGHVS and CDR2 is FNYEAQ. With V trimmed by 4 bases and J by 8 bases, 3 bases remained unmatched. DNA for the CDR3: TGTGCCAGCAGCTCGGGACAGGGGGTCGGCTACACCTTC. As protein: CASSSGQGVGYTF.

This clonotype has at least ten counts. Here the CDR3 DNA reads TGTGCCAGCAGTTACTGGTTGAATCAGCCCCAGCATTTT. Residues: CASSYWLNQPQHF. This chain joins TRBV6-2 or TRBV6-3 and TRBJ1-5; D remains ambiguous. V was clipped by 1 base and J by 4 bases, with 5 bases between them. The CDR3 sequence is 13 residues long. CDR1 and CDR2 (germline): MNHEY, SVGEGT.

Many counts were recorded for this clonotype. The chain uses TRBV20-1 and TRBJ1-1; D is unresolved. The CDR3 extends over 10 amino acids. V was pared by 6 bases and J by 11 bases, with 13 bases between. Germline lookup yields CDR1 DFQATT and CDR2 SNEGSKA (reference sequence). The CDR3 bases are TGCAGTGCCCCGGTCTCAGGCGCTTTCTTT. Translation: CSAPVSGAFF.